The TCR beta chain under discussion was sequenced for a study of spatial heterogeneity in lung cancer. TCRdb redid the calling of the 5' RACE reads with MiXCR, one entry per CDR3 protein. The table includes around 100,000 distinct CDR3 sequences, approximately 10% detected once. Time point defined: blood at routine non-recurrence follow-up after resection. This sequence originates from a female donor with early-stage non-small cell lung cancer. The material sequenced was PBMCs, taken at follow-up.

The CDR3 spells CSGEVGGGSDTQYF. Here the CDR3 DNA reads TGCAGTGGAGAGGTGGGAGGGGGCTCAGATACGCAGTATTTT. The chain combines TRBV20-1 with TRBJ2-3; D may be TRBD1 or TRBD2 (7 bases each). The CDR3 extends over 14 amino acids. Germline CDR1 is DFQATT and CDR2 is SNEGSKA (reference sequence). Deletions cut 7 bases from V and 4 bases from J, with 18 bases between.